The 3 T cell receptor beta chains listed next were all sequenced from one sample in a study of shared clonotypes between healthy human individuals. The method was immunoSEQ multiplex PCR; TCRdb's version includes in-frame clones alone and lacks a portion of them. The sample carries hundreds of thousands of clones, roughly nine tenths recorded once. CD45RO-negative cells were positively selected for CCR7, leaving out terminally differentiated effector memory CD45RA+ cells. Input material: naive CD8+ T cells sorted from blood. These receptors were obtained from a young man in good health.

A single count supports this clone. The gene calls are TRBV11-2 and TRBJ1-1; unclear D gene. Germline CDR1 and CDR2: SGHAT and FQNNGV. This CDR3 contains 15 residues. The ends were cut back, 2 bases at V and 1 base at J, with 11 bases in the middle. DNA for the CDR3: TGTGCCAGCAGCTTAAGTGGAGCAGCGAACACTGAAGCTTTCTTT. Translated, it gives CASSLSGAANTEAFF.

This clone was seen just once. This chain links TRBV6-5 with TRBJ1-4; the D is unclear. The CDR3 is 13 residues long. CDR1 is MNHEY, CDR2 SVGAGI, per germline. Trimming removed 2 bases from V and 6 bases from J, with 7 bases in between. CDR3 residues: CASSYKSDEKLFF. The DNA for the CDR3 is TGTGCCAGCAGTTACAAATCAGATGAAAAACTGTTTTTT.

The chain employs TRBV18 and TRBJ2-7; the D gene is possibly TRBD2 (5 bases). The V gene lost 3 bases and the J gene lost 3 bases, with 15 bases spanning the gap. This CDR3 has 15 residues. CDR1 and CDR2 from the germline V gene are KGHSH and LQKENI. In DNA form, the CDR3 reads TGTGCCAGCTCACCGGCAACTAGATATAACTACGAGCAGTACTTC. It translates to CASSPATRYNYEQYF.